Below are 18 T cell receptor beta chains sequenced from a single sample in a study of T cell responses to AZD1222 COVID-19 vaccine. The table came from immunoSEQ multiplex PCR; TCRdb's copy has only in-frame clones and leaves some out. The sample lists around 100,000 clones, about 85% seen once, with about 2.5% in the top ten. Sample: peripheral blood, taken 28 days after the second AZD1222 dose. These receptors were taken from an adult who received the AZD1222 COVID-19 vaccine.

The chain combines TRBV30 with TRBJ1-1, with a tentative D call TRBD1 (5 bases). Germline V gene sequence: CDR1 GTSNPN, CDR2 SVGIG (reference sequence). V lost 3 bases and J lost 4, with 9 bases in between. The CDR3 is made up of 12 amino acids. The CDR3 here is CAWRRQTTEAFF. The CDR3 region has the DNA TGTGCCTGGAGAAGACAGACCACTGAAGCTTTCTTT.

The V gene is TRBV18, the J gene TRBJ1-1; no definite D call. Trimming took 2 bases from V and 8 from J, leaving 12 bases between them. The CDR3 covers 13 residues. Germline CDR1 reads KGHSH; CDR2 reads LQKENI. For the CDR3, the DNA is TGTGCCAGCTCACCAAGTCAACGGACGGAAGCTTTCTTT. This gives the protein CASSPSQRTEAFF.

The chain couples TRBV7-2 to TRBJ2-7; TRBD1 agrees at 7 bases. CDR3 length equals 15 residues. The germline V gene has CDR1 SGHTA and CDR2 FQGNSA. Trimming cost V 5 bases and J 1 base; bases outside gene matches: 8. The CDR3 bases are TGTGCCAGCAGCGCCTCAGGGGGTGGTTCCTACGAGCAGTACTTC. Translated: CASSASGGGSYEQYF.

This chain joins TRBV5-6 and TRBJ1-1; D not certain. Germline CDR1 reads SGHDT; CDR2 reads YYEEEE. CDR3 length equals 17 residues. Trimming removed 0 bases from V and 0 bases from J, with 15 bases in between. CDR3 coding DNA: TGTGCCAGCAGCTTGGCCCAGTCCTCCCGACTGAACACTGAAGCTTTCTTT. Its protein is CASSLAQSSRLNTEAFF. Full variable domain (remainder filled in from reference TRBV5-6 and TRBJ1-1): DAGVTQSPTHLIKTRGQQVTLRCSPKSGHDTVSWYQQALGQGPQFIFQYYEEEERQRGNFPDRFSGHQFPNYSSELNVNALLLGDSALYLCASSLAQSSRLNTEAFFGQGTRLTVV.

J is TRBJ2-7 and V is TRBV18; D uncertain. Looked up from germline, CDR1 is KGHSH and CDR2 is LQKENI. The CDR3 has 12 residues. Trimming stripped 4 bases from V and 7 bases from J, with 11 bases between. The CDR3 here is CASSRGPQEQYF. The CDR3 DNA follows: TGTGCCAGCTCACGGGGTCCGCAAGAGCAGTACTTC.

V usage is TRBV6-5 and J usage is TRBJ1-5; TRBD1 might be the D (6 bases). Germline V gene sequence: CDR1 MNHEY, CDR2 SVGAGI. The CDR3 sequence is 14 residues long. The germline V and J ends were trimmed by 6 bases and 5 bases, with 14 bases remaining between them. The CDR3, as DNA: TGTGCCAGCAGGGAGGGGGGAAACCATCAGCCCCAGCATTTT. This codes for CASREGGNHQPQHF.

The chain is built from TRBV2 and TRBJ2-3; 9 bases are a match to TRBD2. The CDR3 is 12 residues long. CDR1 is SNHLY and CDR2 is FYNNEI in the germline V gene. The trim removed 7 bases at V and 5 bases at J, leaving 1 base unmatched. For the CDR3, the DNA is TGTGCCAGCACACTAGCGGGAGATACGCAGTATTTT. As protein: CASTLAGDTQYF.

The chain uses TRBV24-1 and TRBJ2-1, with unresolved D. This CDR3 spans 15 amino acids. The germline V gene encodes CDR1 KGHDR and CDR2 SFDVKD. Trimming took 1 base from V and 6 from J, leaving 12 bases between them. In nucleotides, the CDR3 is TGTGCCACCAGTGATTTCCCGGCAGGTGGCAATGAGCAGTTCTTC. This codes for CATSDFPAGGNEQFF.

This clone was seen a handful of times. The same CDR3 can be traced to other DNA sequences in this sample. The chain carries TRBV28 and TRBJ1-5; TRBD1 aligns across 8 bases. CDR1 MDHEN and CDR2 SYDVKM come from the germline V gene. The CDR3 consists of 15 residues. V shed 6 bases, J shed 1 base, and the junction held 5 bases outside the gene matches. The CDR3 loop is CASSLTGGSNQPQHF. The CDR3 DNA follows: TGTGCCAGCAGCCTCACAGGGGGGAGCAATCAGCCCCAGCATTTT.

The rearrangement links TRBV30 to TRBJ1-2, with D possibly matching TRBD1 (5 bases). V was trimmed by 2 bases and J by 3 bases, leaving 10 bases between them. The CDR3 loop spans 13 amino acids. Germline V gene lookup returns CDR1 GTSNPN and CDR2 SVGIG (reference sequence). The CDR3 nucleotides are TGTGCCTGGAGTCCGGGGGACGACTATGGCTACACCTTC. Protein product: CAWSPGDDYGYTF.

The CDR3 nucleotides read TGTGCCAGCAGTCAAGGGTTCTATGGCTACACCTTC. Protein sequence: CASSQGFYGYTF. V and J are TRBV12-3 or TRBV12-4 and TRBJ1-2; D is unclear. The germline V and J ends were trimmed by 5 bases and 4 bases, with 8 bases remaining between them. This CDR3 contains 12 residues.

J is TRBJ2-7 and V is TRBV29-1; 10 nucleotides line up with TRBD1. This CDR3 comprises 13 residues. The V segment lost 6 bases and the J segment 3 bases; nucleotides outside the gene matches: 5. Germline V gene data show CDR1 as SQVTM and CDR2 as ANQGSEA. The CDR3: CSVQGQGFYEQYF. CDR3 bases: TGCAGCGTGCAGGGACAGGGGTTCTACGAGCAGTACTTC.

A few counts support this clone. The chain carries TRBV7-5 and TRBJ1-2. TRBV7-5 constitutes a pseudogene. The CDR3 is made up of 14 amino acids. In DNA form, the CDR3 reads TGTGCCAGAAGCTTGAGGGGACCCCCTAGCAGCTACACCTTC. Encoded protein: CARSLRGPPSSYTF.

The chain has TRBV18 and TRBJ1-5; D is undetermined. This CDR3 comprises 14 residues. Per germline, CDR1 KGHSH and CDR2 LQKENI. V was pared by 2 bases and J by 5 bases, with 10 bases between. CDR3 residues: CASSPEGKDQPQHF. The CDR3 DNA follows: TGTGCCAGCTCACCAGAAGGTAAGGATCAGCCCCAGCATTTT.

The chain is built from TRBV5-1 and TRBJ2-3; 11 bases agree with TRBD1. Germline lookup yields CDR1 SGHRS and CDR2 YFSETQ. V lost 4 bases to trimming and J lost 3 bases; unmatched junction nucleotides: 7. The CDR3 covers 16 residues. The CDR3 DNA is TGCGCCAGCAGCGACGGGACAGGGGGAAGAACAGATACGCAGTATTTT. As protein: CASSDGTGGRTDTQYF.

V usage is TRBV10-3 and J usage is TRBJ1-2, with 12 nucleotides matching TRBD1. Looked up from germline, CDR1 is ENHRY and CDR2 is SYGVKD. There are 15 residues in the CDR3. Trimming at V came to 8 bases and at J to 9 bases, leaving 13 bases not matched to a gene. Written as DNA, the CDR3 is TGTGCCATCCGGGACAGGGGGCGGTCGGACAATTGCTACACCTTC. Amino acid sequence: CAIRDRGRSDNCYTF.

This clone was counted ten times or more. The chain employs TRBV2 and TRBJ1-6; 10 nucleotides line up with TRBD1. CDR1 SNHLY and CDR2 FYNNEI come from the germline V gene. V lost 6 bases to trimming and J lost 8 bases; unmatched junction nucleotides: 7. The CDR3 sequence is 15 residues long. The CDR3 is CASRNRQGAYSPLHF. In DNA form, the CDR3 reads TGTGCCAGCAGGAACCGACAGGGGGCTTATTCACCCCTCCACTTT. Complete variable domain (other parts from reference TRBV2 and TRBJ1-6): EPEVTQTPSHQVTQMGQEVILRCVPISNHLYFYWYRQILGQKVEFLVSFYNNEISEKSEIFDDQFSVERPDGSNFTLKIRSTKLEDSAMYFCASRNRQGAYSPLHFGNGTRLTVT.

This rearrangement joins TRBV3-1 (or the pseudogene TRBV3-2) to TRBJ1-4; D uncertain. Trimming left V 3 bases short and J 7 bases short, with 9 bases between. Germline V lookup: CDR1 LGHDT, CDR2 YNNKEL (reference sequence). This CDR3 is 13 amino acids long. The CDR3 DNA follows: TGTGCCAGCAGCCAGGTTAAAGGTGAAAAACTGTTTTTT. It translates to CASSQVKGEKLFF.